A single sample gave rise to the 5 T cell receptor beta chains below, sequenced in a study of blood T cell repertoires in COVID-19. The data were produced by immunoSEQ multiplex PCR, yet TCRdb's version contains in-frame clones alone and is incomplete. The top ten hold more than 4% of the sample, which has about 77,000 clones, 75% to 90% seen once. Sequenced input: peripheral blood. The origin of the receptors is a woman in her 70s with acute or convalescent COVID-19.

The CDR3 DNA follows: TGTGCCAGCAGCGCCGACAGGGACACAGATACGCAGTATTTT. It translates to CASSADRDTDTQYF. The chain has TRBV6-5 and TRBJ2-3, with 7 bases fitting TRBD1. The CDR3 length is 14 residues. Looked up from germline, CDR1 is MNHEY and CDR2 is SVGAGI. V shed 6 bases and J 2 bases; nucleotides not matched to a gene: 5.

The rearrangement links TRBV9 to TRBJ1-2, with D possibly matching TRBD1 (6 bases). Germline CDR1 reads SGDLS; CDR2 reads YYNGEE. The CDR3 totals 14 residues. V was trimmed by 4 bases and J by 1 base, leaving 11 bases between them. The CDR3 DNA follows: TGTGCCAGCAGCCTCGGACAGTTTAACTATGGCTACACCTTC. Its translation is CASSLGQFNYGYTF.

The genes are TRBV7-2 and TRBJ2-5, with 8 bases aligning to TRBD1. The CDR3 has 14 amino acids. The germline V gene encodes CDR1 SGHTA and CDR2 FQGNSA. Trimming at V came to 7 bases and at J to 1 base, leaving 5 bases not matched to a gene. CDR3 bases: TGTGCCAGCAAGCCAGGGGGCGGCCAAGAGACCCAGTACTTC. This sequence encodes CASKPGGGQETQYF.

The V gene is TRBV5-1, the J gene TRBJ2-3; a possible D gene is TRBD1 (6 bases). CDR1 is SGHRS and CDR2 is YFSETQ in the germline V gene. There are 17 residues in the CDR3. The ends were cut back, 4 bases at V and 2 bases at J, with 20 bases in the middle. The CDR3 DNA is TGCGCCAGCAGCGCTTCACCATCTGGGGACATCACAGATACGCAGTATTTT. This translates into CASSASPSGDITDTQYF.

This chain links TRBV6-2 or TRBV6-3 with TRBJ1-2, with D possibly TRBD1 on 5 matching bases. Germline V CDR1 and CDR2: MNHEY, SVGEGT. V was clipped by 2 bases and J by 7 bases, with 26 bases between them. The CDR3 extends over 18 amino acids. For the CDR3, the DNA is TGTGCCAGCAGTTACCCCGATCCTGGATTCGGGGGACCTAGTGGCTACACCTTC. This gives the protein CASSYPDPGFGGPSGYTF.